The rows below give T cell receptor beta chains drawn from one sample of a study of CD8 T cells in ankylosing spondylitis. TCRdb passed the 5' RACE reads through MiXCR, listing each CDR3 protein once. Of about 130,000 distinct CDR3 sequences in the sample, 7% to 8% were seen once. The sample taken for sequencing was blood, either unsorted or a sorted T cell fraction (not recorded which). Receptor source: a female donor with ankylosing spondylitis or in good health (not recorded which). Both conserved end residues are part of each CDR3. A D gene is named only where the DNA matches it firmly. Only part of the rows carry a size: once, few, many, or a class if the clone is expanded.

>TRBV28|TRBD1|TRBJ1-5|many
TGTGCCAGCAGTCCGTGGGACAGGGGATTGTCCCAGCATTTT
CASSPWDRGLSQHF
>TRBV20-1|.|TRBJ2-3|many
TGCAGTGCTAGAGTTGAAGGAACAGATACGCAGTATTTT
CSARVEGTDTQYF
>TRBV20-1|TRBD2|TRBJ2-3|many
TGCAGTGCTAGGGGGACTAGCGGGGGGGTCGCAGATACGCAGTATTTT
CSARGTSGGVADTQYF
>TRBV5-1|.|TRBJ1-2|many
TGCGCCAGCAGCGGCGGGGATTATGGCTACACCTTC
CASSGGDYGYTF
>TRBV5-4|.|TRBJ2-2|.
TGTGCCAGCAGCGCGGGGCTGATCTCCGGGGAGCTGTTTTTT
CASSAGLISGELFF
>TRBV12-3/TRBV12-4|TRBD2|TRBJ2-7|many
TGTGCCAGCAGTTTAGCCCTCAGCGGGGCTGCCTACGAGCAGTACTTC
CASSLALSGAAYEQYF
>TRBV29-1|TRBD1|TRBJ1-2|many
TGCAGCGTTGAAGGGGACAGGGGGCATAGAGGCTACACCTTC
CSVEGDRGHRGYTF
>TRBV12-3/TRBV12-4|TRBD1|TRBJ1-5|many
TGTGCCAGCAGTCTAGACAGGGGGCGCGTTTTGCCCCAGCATTTT
CASSLDRGRVLPQHF
>TRBV6-1|.|TRBJ2-2|many
TGTGCCAGCAGACGCGAGGGGGACACCGGGGAGCTGTTTTTT
CASRREGDTGELFF
>TRBV3-1|.|TRBJ2-5|many
TGTGCCAGCAGCGAGGGCCCATCGGAGACCCAGTACTTC
CASSEGPSETQYF
>TRBV7-2|.|TRBJ2-2|many
TGTGCCAGCAGCTTAAGCGGGTACAACACCGGGGAGCTGTTTTTT
CASSLSGYNTGELFF
>TRBV29-1|TRBD1|TRBJ1-1|many
TGCAGCGTTACATCTCCGGGACAGAGGACCGGAAACGCTTTCTTT
CSVTSPGQRTGNAFF
>TRBV5-1|.|TRBJ2-2|many
TGCGCCAGCAGCTTATCGACTGTCACCGGGGAGCTGTTTTTT
CASSLSTVTGELFF
>TRBV5-1|TRBD2|TRBJ2-2|many
TGCGCCAGCAGCAGAGCGGGGCCGGGCACCGGGGAGCTGTTTTTT
CASSRAGPGTGELFF
>TRBV20-1|.|TRBJ2-7|many
TGCAGTGCCAGGCCCGCTGGTGGGGGAAACTACGAGCAGTACTTC
CSARPAGGGNYEQYF
>TRBV28|.|TRBJ2-6|many
TGTGCCAGCAGCACAGGGTATGGGGCCAACGTCCTGACTTTC
CASSTGYGANVLTF
>TRBV29-1|TRBD2|TRBJ2-1|many
TGCAGCGGCCGGGGGGGAGAGTCTCTTCGGGGTGAGCAGTTCTTC
CSGRGGESLRGEQFF
>TRBV12-3/TRBV12-4|TRBD1|TRBJ1-1|many
TGTGCCAGCAGTCCAGGGACAGGGTACGTGAACACTGAAGCTTTCTTT
CASSPGTGYVNTEAFF
>TRBV15|.|TRBJ1-1|many
TGTGCCACCAGCAGAGATGAGACAGTTGAAGCTTTCTTT
CATSRDETVEAFF
>TRBV12-3/TRBV12-4|TRBD1|TRBJ1-5|.
TGTGCCAGCAGTCACGAGACCGGGACAGATTATAGCAATCAGCCCCAGCATTTT
CASSHETGTDYSNQPQHF
>TRBV19|.|TRBJ1-1|many
TGTGCCAGTAGGGTTGGTTCGGCGAACACTGAAGCTTTCTTT
CASRVGSANTEAFF
>TRBV18|.|TRBJ1-1|many
TGTGCCAGCTCACCAATAGCAGGGAGTAGGGAAGCTTTCTTT
CASSPIAGSREAFF
>TRBV12-3/TRBV12-4|.|TRBJ2-3|many
TGTGCCAGCAGCCTACGGGGCCCAGATACGCAGTATTTT
CASSLRGPDTQYF
>TRBV4-2|.|TRBJ2-7|many
TGTGCCAGCAGTCACCCGGGGTACACCTACGAGCAGTACTTC
CASSHPGYTYEQYF
>TRBV20-1|.|TRBJ1-1|many
TGCAGTGCTAGACGAGGGGGGATGAACACTGAAGCTTTCTTT
CSARRGGMNTEAFF
>TRBV9|TRBD2|TRBJ2-3|many
TGTGCCAGCAGCCTTCTAGCGGCCAGAGAGAATACGCAGTATTTT
CASSLLAARENTQYF
>TRBV7-8|.|TRBJ1-5|many
TGTGCCAGCGGCGACACGGGCAGCCGCAATCAGCCCCAGCATTTT
CASGDTGSRNQPQHF
>TRBV20-1|.|TRBJ2-2|many
TGCAGTGCCGCCGGGACTGCCACCGAGTGGGGGGAGCTGTTTTTT
CSAAGTATEWGELFF
>TRBV20-1|.|TRBJ2-1|many
TGCAGTGCTAGAGATATTGAACAGTCCTACAATGAGCAGTTCTTC
CSARDIEQSYNEQFF
>TRBV9|TRBD1|TRBJ2-1|many
TGTGCCAGCAGCGTAGTGGACAGGGGGAGTATGAATGAGCAGTTCTTC
CASSVVDRGSMNEQFF